This is a list of T cell receptor beta chains from one sample in a study of tumor-infiltrating lymphocytes in primary liver carcinoma. MiXCR, run by TCRdb on the multiplex PCR reads, gives a single entry per CDR3 protein. This sample has approximately 330,000 distinct CDR3 sequences, with 65% found just once. Sequencing was performed on peripheral blood. Every receptor here comes from a man aged 35 to 55 with primary liver carcinoma and hepatitis B virus infection. Both conserved end residues are part of each CDR3. Each record gives: J gene, V gene, D gene, clone size, CDR3 DNA, CDR3 protein. The D gene is left open where the match is weak. The listing skips clone size in some rows; elsewhere it reads once, few, many or a size class.

>TRBJ2-7|TRBV11-2|TRBD2|-
TGTGCCAGCAGTGCCGGGATTAGCGGGAGCTCTTACGAGCAGTACTTC
CASSAGISGSSYEQYF
>TRBJ2-5|TRBV11-2|TRBD2|-
TGTGCTAGCTGCCCAGGACTAGCGGGGGCCCAAGAGACCAAGTACTTC
CASCPGLAGAQETKYF
>TRBJ2-3|TRBV5-4|-|many
TGCGCCAGCAGCTTGAGTTCAGATACGCAGTATTTT
CASSLSSDTQYF
>TRBJ2-2|TRBV11-2|-|once
TGTGCCAGCAGCTTGATATGGGGTGGCGCCGGGGAGCTGTTTTTT
CASSLIWGGAGELFF
>TRBJ2-4|TRBV11-2|-|many
TGTGCCAGCAGCCTACCAACGAGGGGGAGGGCCAAAAACATTCAGTACTTC
CASSLPTRGRAKNIQYF
>TRBJ2-7|TRBV5-4|-|-
TGTGCCAGCAGCTTCGAACAGGCCACCTACGAGCAGTACTTC
CASSFEQATYEQYF
>TRBJ2-4|TRBV5-6|-|few
TGTGCCAGCAGCTTAATACTCACAGGGGCCAAAAACATTCAGTACTTC
CASSLILTGAKNIQYF
>TRBJ2-1|TRBV6-2/TRBV6-3|TRBD2|-
TGTGTCAGCAGGGCAAGGGCTAGCGGGAGAGGGAATGAGCAGTTCTTC
CVSRARASGRGNEQFF
>TRBJ1-5|TRBV12-3/TRBV12-4|TRBD1|-
TGTGCCAGCAGTACGGGACAGGAGTATCAGCCCCATCATTTT
CASSTGQEYQPHHF
>TRBJ2-1|TRBV5-1|-|-
TGCGCCAGCATGGAGGGTAGAGGTGAGCAGTTCTTC
CASMEGRGEQFF
>TRBJ2-7|TRBV11-2|-|-
TGTACCAGCGGCTTGGAACAGGGTGGCTACGAGCAGTACTTC
CTSGLEQGGYEQYF
>TRBJ1-1|TRBV25-1|-|-
TGTGCCAGCAGTCGGGAGGGGTACACTGAAGCTTTCTTT
CASSREGYTEAFF
>TRBJ1-6|TRBV7-9|-|-
TGTGCCAGCAGCTTCGGTGGTCAGGGGTATTCACCCCTCCACTTT
CASSFGGQGYSPLHF
>TRBJ2-2|TRBV11-2|TRBD1|many
TGTGCCAGCAGCGCCCAACAGGGGGTCACCGGGGAGCTGTTTTTT
CASSAQQGVTGELFF
>TRBJ2-5|TRBV6-5|-|once
TGTGCCACCACTCTCATGGGGACGCCGGAGACCCAGTACTTC
CATTLMGTPETQYF
>TRBJ1-1|TRBV11-2|-|-
TGTGCCAGCAGCAACGGACAGAGGGCTTCGGGTGAAGCTTTATTT
CASSNGQRASGEALF
>TRBJ2-3|TRBV11-2|TRBD2|many
TGTGCCAGCGGCTTAGAGGAGTCTGGGCTAGCGGGCCTCACAGATACGCAGTATTTT
CASGLEESGLAGLTDTQYF
>TRBJ1-1|TRBV6-4|-|-
TGTGCCAGCAGGAACCAAGCCGGGAACACTGAATCTTTCTTT
CASRNQAGNTESFF
>TRBJ2-6|TRBV6-1|-|many
TGTGCCAGCAGTGAAGGGGGACGAGAGGCCAACGTCCTGACTTTC
CASSEGGREANVLTF
>TRBJ1-1|TRBV6-1|-|-
TGTGCCAGCAATGAACAGATGAACACTGAAGCTTTCTTT
CASNEQMNTEAFF